Shown below are 32 T cell receptor beta chains from a single sample sequenced in a study of blood T cell repertoires in COVID-19. The table came from immunoSEQ multiplex PCR; TCRdb's copy has only in-frame clones and leaves some out. This table holds 70,000 to 95,000 clones, around 84% found once. The source material was peripheral blood. Receptors originate from a woman aged 50 to 65 with acute or convalescent COVID-19.

The chain carries TRBV4-3 and TRBJ1-1; the D is unclear. The V gene lost 5 bases and the J gene lost 1 base, with 14 bases spanning the gap. The CDR3 spans 15 residues. Germline CDR1 is LGHNA and CDR2 is YSLEER. The CDR3, as DNA: TGCGCCAGCAGCGCGAGATCCCCGGGGAACACTGAAGCTTTCTTT. Translating it yields CASSARSPGNTEAFF.

This chain uses TRBV3-1 (or the pseudogene TRBV3-2) with TRBJ2-1; 11 bases agree with TRBD2. The J segment lost 8 bases and the V segment lost 5 bases, leaving 8 bases of the junction unmatched. The germline V gene has CDR1 LGHDT and CDR2 YNNKEL (reference sequence). This CDR3 comprises 15 residues. The CDR3 coding sequence is TGTGCCAGCAGCTTTACTAGCGGGAGAGCCGATGAGCAGTTCTTC. The encoded protein is CASSFTSGRADEQFF.

This chain connects TRBV4-1 to TRBJ2-3; a possible D gene is TRBD1 (6 bases). V dropped 7 bases and J dropped 6 bases, with 17 bases sitting between them. Germline V gene data show CDR1 as MGHRA and CDR2 as YSYEKL. This CDR3 is built from 14 residues. CDR3 nucleotide sequence: TGCGCCAGCACCGAAGACAGGCTTGTTGATACGCAGTATTTT. Protein sequence: CASTEDRLVDTQYF.

Comments on this clone: Mismatch with germline at one junction end may stem from a read error. The chain combines TRBV2 with TRBJ2-3; tentatively, D is TRBD1 or TRBD2 (7 bases each). Germline V gene lookup returns CDR1 SNHLY and CDR2 FYNNEI. The CDR3 is made up of 15 amino acids. The CDR3 bases are TGTGCCAGCCGTGAAGGGAGGGGGCTCACAGATACGCAGTATTTT. Protein sequence: CASREGRGLTDTQYF.

This clone was observed a single time. The rearrangement joins TRBV19 to TRBJ1-2; 9 nucleotides line up with TRBD1. This CDR3 has 16 amino acids. V dropped 6 bases and J dropped 4; count of bases not matched to a gene: 12. Germline loops: CDR1 LNHDA, CDR2 SQIVND (reference sequence). The CDR3 nucleotides are TGTGCCAGTAGCGCCCTCAGGACAGGGGCCCTCTATGGCTACACCTTC. Translated, it gives CASSALRTGALYGYTF.

The rearrangement joins TRBV6-5 to TRBJ2-1, with D tentatively TRBD2 (7 bases). Trimming removed 7 bases at V and 5 bases at J, with 12 bases between. The CDR3 covers 13 residues. Germline V gene sequence: CDR1 MNHEY, CDR2 SVGAGI. The CDR3 sequence: CASTGEGDNEQFF. CDR3 DNA: TGTGCCAGCACCGGGGAGGGGGACAATGAGCAGTTCTTC.

The chain carries TRBV2 and TRBJ1-6; D gene uncertain. Germline CDR1 SNHLY, CDR2 FYNNEI. Trimming cost V 7 bases and J 5 bases, with 18 bases left between them. CDR3 length: 16 residues. CDR3 nucleotides: TGTGCCAGCAAGACAAAGCCGGGGTTGCATAATTCACCCCTCCACTTT. Translation: CASKTKPGLHNSPLHF. The variable domain in full, completed from reference TRBV2 and TRBJ1-6, reads EPEVTQTPSHQVTQMGQEVILRCVPISNHLYFYWYRQILGQKVEFLVSFYNNEISEKSEIFDDQFSVERPDGSNFTLKIRSTKLEDSAMYFCASKTKPGLHNSPLHFGNGTRLTVT.

The chain joins TRBV5-5 to TRBJ1-4; a weak D match, TRBD1 (5 bases). The V gene's germline CDR1 is SGHKS and CDR2 YYEKEE (reference sequence). CDR3 length: 16 residues. The V and J ends lost 4 bases and 8 bases respectively, with 21 bases between them. In DNA form, the CDR3 reads TGTGCCAGCAGCGCCCGGTCGTCGGGGGAGGGGGAAAAACTGTTTTTT. This sequence encodes CASSARSSGEGEKLFF.

This chain joins TRBV18 and TRBJ1-4; 7 bases are shared with TRBD1. CDR1 is KGHSH and CDR2 is LQKENI in the germline V gene. The CDR3 runs to 16 residues. J was trimmed by 3 bases and V by 2 bases; bases with no gene match: 6. The CDR3 loop is CASSPATGTANEKLFF. The DNA for the CDR3 is TGTGCCAGCTCACCAGCGACAGGGACAGCTAATGAAAAACTGTTTTTT.

This chain uses TRBV13 with TRBJ2-1; tentatively, D is TRBD1 (5 bases). Trimming cost V 1 base and J 12 bases, with 16 bases left between them. This CDR3 has 14 residues. The germline V gene has CDR1 PRHDT and CDR2 FYEKMQ (reference sequence). Here the CDR3 reads CASSLDRYYPRQFF. CDR3 in DNA: TGTGCCAGCAGCTTAGACAGGTACTATCCTCGGCAGTTCTTC.

The chain carries TRBV5-3 and TRBJ2-1; D perhaps matches TRBD2 (5 bases). Being an ORF, TRBV5-3 has a function that is uncertain. V shed 5 bases and J shed 8 bases, with 20 bases lying between them. The CDR3 covers 15 residues. CDR3 in amino acids: CARRPSRTSTYEQFF. The DNA for the CDR3 is TGTGCCAGAAGACCAAGCCGTACTAGTACGTATGAGCAGTTCTTC.

The rearrangement joins TRBV9 to TRBJ2-5; TRBD2 agrees at 15 bases. Trimming cost V 8 bases and J 5 bases; bases outside gene matches: 7. The CDR3 totals 15 residues. Germline CDR1 and CDR2: SGDLS and YYNGEE. CDR3: CASRPGLAGGETQYF. The CDR3 DNA reads TGTGCCAGTCGCCCGGGACTAGCGGGGGGTGAGACCCAGTACTTC.

The CDR3, as DNA: TGCGCCAGCAGTGGATCGGGGGGCTCTGGAAACACCATATATTTT. Amino acid sequence: CASSGSGGSGNTIYF. The chain links TRBV5-1 to TRBJ1-3; tentative D call: TRBD1 (5 bases). The CDR3 length is 15 residues. The V end lost 5 bases, the J end lost 0 bases, and 12 bases lay between the germline ends. Germline CDR1 and CDR2: SGHRS and YFSETQ.

V is TRBV7-2 and J is TRBJ2-7; TRBD2 matches 8 bases. Germline V gives CDR1 SGHTA, CDR2 FQGNSA. The CDR3 length is 15 residues. Trimming at V came to 0 bases and at J to 5 bases, leaving 6 bases not matched to a gene. CDR3 DNA: TGTGCCAGCAGCTTAGCCCCGGGGGGGTTCAACGAGCAGTACTTC. It is translated as CASSLAPGGFNEQYF.

This chain joins TRBV30 and TRBJ1-2; possible D gene TRBD1, 6 bases. CDR3 length: 14 residues. The ends were cut back, 0 bases at V and 5 bases at J, with 13 bases in the middle. Germline V gene data show CDR1 as GTSNPN and CDR2 as SVGIG (reference sequence). CDR3 sequence: CAWSVLQGGYGYTF. The CDR3, as DNA: TGTGCCTGGAGTGTACTACAGGGTGGTTATGGCTACACCTTC. Filled out from reference TRBV30 and TRBJ1-2, the complete variable domain reads SQTIHQWPATLVQPVGSPLSLECTVEGTSNPNLYWYRQAAGRGLQLLFYSVGIGQISSEVPQNLSASRPQDRQFILSSKKLLLSDSGFYLCAWSVLQGGYGYTFGSGTRLTVV.

This clone was observed a handful of times. The rearrangement links TRBV28 to TRBJ1-5; D is possibly TRBD1 (6 bases). V dropped 6 bases and J dropped 5 bases, with 14 bases sitting between them. This CDR3 has 14 amino acids. Per the germline V gene, CDR1 is MDHEN and CDR2 is SYDVKM. The CDR3 DNA follows: TGTGCCAGCAGCGGTAACAGGGTCGATCAGCCCCAGCATTTT. Its protein is CASSGNRVDQPQHF.

The chain combines TRBV19 with TRBJ2-2, with a possible D match to TRBD1 (6 bases). Germline CDR1 and CDR2: LNHDA and SQIVND (reference sequence). This CDR3 contains 13 residues. Trimming left V 5 bases short and J 7 bases short, with 11 bases between. Here the CDR3 reads CASSLTGFGELFF. The CDR3 nucleotides read TGTGCCAGTAGTCTCACAGGGTTCGGGGAGCTGTTTTTT.

The gene calls are TRBV30 and TRBJ2-7; no firm D call. Germline V gene lookup returns CDR1 GTSNPN and CDR2 SVGIG (reference sequence). V was shortened by 5 bases and J by 3 bases, with 14 bases between the two germline ends. This CDR3 is 13 amino acids long. CDR3 in DNA: TGTGCCTGGGGCTACTCCCGACTCTACGAGCAGTACTTC. It is translated as CAWGYSRLYEQYF.

The chain joins TRBV7-9 to TRBJ2-7, with 7 nucleotides matching TRBD2. CDR1 and CDR2 (germline): SEHNR, FQNEAQ (reference sequence). The CDR3 covers 14 residues. Trimming cost V 5 bases and J 9 bases; bases outside gene matches: 13. CDR3 amino acids: CASSPSGGGLGQYF. The CDR3 nucleotides read TGTGCCAGCAGCCCCTCGGGAGGAGGACTTGGGCAGTACTTC. Filled out from reference TRBV7-9 and TRBJ2-7, the complete variable domain reads DTGVSQNPRHKITKRGQNVTFRCDPISEHNRLYWYRQTLGQGPEFLTYFQNEAQLEKSRLLSDRFSAERPKGSFSTLEIQRTEQGDSAMYLCASSPSGGGLGQYFGPGTRLTVT.

The V call is TRBV28, the J call TRBJ1-1; 9 nucleotides line up with TRBD1. Losses at the gene ends were 5 bases for V and 5 bases for J; bases not matched to a gene: 6. The germline CDR1 and CDR2 sequences are MDHEN and SYDVKM. The CDR3 sequence is 14 residues long. Here the CDR3 reads CASSEPGQGTEAFF. Written as DNA, the CDR3 is TGTGCCAGCAGTGAACCGGGACAGGGAACTGAAGCTTTCTTT.

This clone was counted a few times. The gene calls are TRBV7-2 and TRBJ1-2; D is perhaps TRBD1 (6 bases). In germline, CDR1 is SGHTA, CDR2 FQGNSA. V lost 5 bases and J lost 8, with 18 bases in between. This CDR3 is 14 amino acids long. CDR3 coding DNA: TGTGCCAGCAGCGCACGACAGGAACGTCTCGGCTACACCTTC. It codes for CASSARQERLGYTF.

The chain links TRBV19 to TRBJ1-5; D not certain. From germline, CDR1 is LNHDA and CDR2 SQIVND (reference sequence). Trimming left V 7 bases short and J 4 bases short, with 14 bases between. The CDR3 spans 14 residues. CDR3: CASTPHEPNQPQHF. Written as DNA, the CDR3 is TGTGCCAGTACCCCTCATGAGCCTAATCAGCCCCAGCATTTT.

The chain links TRBV5-1 to TRBJ2-2; 8 positions match TRBD1. V lost 7 bases to trimming and J lost 6 bases; unmatched junction nucleotides: 8. The germline V gene has CDR1 SGHRS and CDR2 YFSETQ. This CDR3 comprises 14 residues. Here the CDR3 reads CASLDRGGAGELFF. In DNA, the CDR3 is TGCGCCAGCCTCGACAGGGGCGGAGCCGGGGAGCTGTTTTTT.

This rearrangement joins TRBV30 to TRBJ2-7; the D gene is possibly TRBD1 (5 bases). Trimming removed 2 bases from V and 2 bases from J, with 7 bases in between. There are 12 residues in the CDR3. Germline V gene sequence: CDR1 GTSNPN, CDR2 SVGIG (reference sequence). CDR3 DNA: TGTGCCTGGAGTCAGGGTACCTACGAGCAGTACTTC. Translating gives CAWSQGTYEQYF.

The CDR3 spells CASSESVSTDTQYF. The CDR3 region has the DNA TGTGCCAGCAGTGAATCGGTTAGCACAGATACGCAGTATTTT. The rearrangement joins TRBV25-1 to TRBJ2-3; D is uncertain. The CDR3 contains 14 residues. Germline-derived CDR1 and CDR2 are MGHDK and SYGVNS. Between the trimmed V and J ends, which lost 1 base and 0 bases, there was a span of 5 bases. Based on the CDR3 plus reference TRBV25-1 and TRBJ2-3, the full variable domain is EADIYQTPRYLVIGTGKKITLECSQTMGHDKMYWYQQDPGMELHLIHYSYGVNSTEKGDLSSESTVSRIRTEHFPLTLESARPSHTSQYLCASSESVSTDTQYFGPGTRLTVL.

This chain joins TRBV19 and TRBJ2-5, with TRBD2 matching over 8 bases. From germline, CDR1 is LNHDA and CDR2 SQIVND (reference sequence). The V segment lost 7 bases and the J segment 5 bases; nucleotides outside the gene matches: 15. The CDR3 has 16 amino acids. CDR3 protein: CASNQPFGLAAETQYF. The CDR3 coding sequence is TGTGCCAGTAACCAACCCTTCGGACTAGCAGCGGAGACCCAGTACTTC.

The chain carries TRBV7-2 and TRBJ2-1, with 7 bases lining up with TRBD1. After removal of 0 bases from V and 10 bases from J, the junction contained 3 bases not matched to a gene. The CDR3 length is 13 residues. The germline V gene encodes CDR1 SGHTA and CDR2 FQGNSA. The CDR3 sequence: CASSLAARGEQFF. In DNA form, the CDR3 reads TGTGCCAGCAGCTTAGCGGCCAGGGGGGAGCAGTTCTTC. Filled out from reference TRBV7-2 and TRBJ2-1, the complete variable domain reads GAGVSQSPSNKVTEKGKDVELRCDPISGHTALYWYRQSLGQGLEFLIYFQGNSAPDKSGLPSDRFSAERTGGSVSTLTIQRTQQEDSAVYLCASSLAARGEQFFGPGTRLTVL.

The chain is built from TRBV6-5 and TRBJ1-2; TRBD1 matches 7 bases. CDR1 is MNHEY and CDR2 is SVGAGI in the germline V gene. The trim removed 1 base at V and 7 bases at J, leaving 9 bases unmatched. The CDR3 totals 15 residues. The CDR3 coding sequence is TGTGCCAGCAGTTACTTCCGACAGGGCGAGGGTGGCTACACCTTC. This translates into CASSYFRQGEGGYTF.

The genes are TRBV7-9 and TRBJ2-6; TRBD2 is a possible D gene (6 bases). V was clipped by 8 bases and J by 0 bases, with 11 bases between them. The length of the CDR3 is 15 residues. Germline lookup yields CDR1 SEHNR and CDR2 FQNEAQ (reference sequence). CDR3 in amino acids: CASGGTGSGANVLTF. The CDR3 coding sequence is TGTGCCAGCGGGGGGACGGGCTCTGGGGCCAACGTCCTGACTTTC.

The chain combines TRBV7-9 with TRBJ2-1; 10 bases fit TRBD1. Germline V gives CDR1 SEHNR, CDR2 FQNEAQ (reference sequence). The CDR3 length is 17 residues. V gave up 4 bases and J gave up 8 bases; unmatched junction bases: 14. DNA of the CDR3: TGTGCCAGCAGCTACCCCTTCGGGACAGGGGCGGTCGATGAGCAGTTCTTC. Its protein is CASSYPFGTGAVDEQFF.

The rearrangement joins TRBV7-8 to TRBJ2-7, with no clear D. The CDR3 contains 14 residues. Trimming took off 1 base at V and 10 bases at J, with 17 bases between the two ends. CDR1 and CDR2 (germline): SGHVS, FQNEAQ. Here the CDR3 reads CASSLGEVRFAQYF. The DNA of the CDR3 is TGTGCCAGCAGCTTAGGAGAAGTTCGCTTCGCTCAGTACTTC. The variable domain in full, with the rest retrieved from reference TRBV7-8 and TRBJ2-7, is GAGVSQSPRYKVAKRGQDVALRCDPISGHVSLFWYQQALGQGPEFLTYFQNEAQLDKSGLPSDRFFAERPEGSVSTLKIQRTQQEDSAVYLCASSLGEVRFAQYFGPGTRLTVT.

V is TRBV12-5 and J is TRBJ2-2; D might be TRBD1 (5 bases). Germline CDR1 reads LGHNT; CDR2 reads FRNRAP. Trimming shortened V by 0 bases and J by 5 bases, and 13 bases separated the two germline ends. The CDR3 is 16 amino acids. Written as DNA, the CDR3 is TGTGCTAGTGGTTTGGTGGTCTCCAGGGATACCGGGGAGCTGTTTTTT. This codes for CASGLVVSRDTGELFF.